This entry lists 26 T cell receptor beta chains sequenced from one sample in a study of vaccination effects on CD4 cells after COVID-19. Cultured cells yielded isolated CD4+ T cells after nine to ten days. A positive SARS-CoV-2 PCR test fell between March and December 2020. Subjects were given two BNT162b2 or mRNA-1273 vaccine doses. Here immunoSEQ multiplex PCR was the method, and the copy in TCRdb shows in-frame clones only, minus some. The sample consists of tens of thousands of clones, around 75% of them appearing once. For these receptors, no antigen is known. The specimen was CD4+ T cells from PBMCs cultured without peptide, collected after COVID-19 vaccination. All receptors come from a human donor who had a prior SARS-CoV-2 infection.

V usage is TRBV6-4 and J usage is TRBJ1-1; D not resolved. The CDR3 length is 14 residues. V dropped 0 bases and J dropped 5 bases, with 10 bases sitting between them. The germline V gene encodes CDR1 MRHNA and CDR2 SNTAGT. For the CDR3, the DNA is TGTGCCAGCAGTGACTCGTCGTATGGGACTGAAGCTTTCTTT. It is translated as CASSDSSYGTEAFF.

CDR3 bases: TGTGCCAGCAGCCAAGATTGGGGGAGGACGTACTTC. Translating it yields CASSQDWGRTYF. The genes are TRBV3-1 (or the pseudogene TRBV3-2) and TRBJ2-7; D possibly corresponds to TRBD2 (6 bases). V was pared by 0 bases and J by 12 bases, with 12 bases between. CDR1 and CDR2 (germline): LGHDT, YNNKEL (reference sequence). The CDR3 sequence is 12 residues long.

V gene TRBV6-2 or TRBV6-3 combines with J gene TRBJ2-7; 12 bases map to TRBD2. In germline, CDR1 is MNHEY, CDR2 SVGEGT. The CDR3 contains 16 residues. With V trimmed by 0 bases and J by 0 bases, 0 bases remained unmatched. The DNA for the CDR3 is TGTGCCAGCAGTTACTCGACTAGCGGGAGCTCCTACGAGCAGTACTTC. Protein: CASSYSTSGSSYEQYF.

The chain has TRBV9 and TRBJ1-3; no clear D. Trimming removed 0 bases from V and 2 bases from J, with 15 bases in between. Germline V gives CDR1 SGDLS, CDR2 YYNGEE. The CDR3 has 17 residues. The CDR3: CASSVGERYRAGNTIYF. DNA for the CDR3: TGTGCCAGCAGCGTAGGTGAGAGATACAGAGCTGGAAACACCATATATTTT.

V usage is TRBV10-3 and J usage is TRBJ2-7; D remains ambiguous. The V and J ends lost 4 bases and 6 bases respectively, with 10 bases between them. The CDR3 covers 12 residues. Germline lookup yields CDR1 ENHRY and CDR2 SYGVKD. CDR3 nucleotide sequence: TGTGCCATCAGTGGTTTATCCGCCGAGCAGTACTTC. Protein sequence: CAISGLSAEQYF.

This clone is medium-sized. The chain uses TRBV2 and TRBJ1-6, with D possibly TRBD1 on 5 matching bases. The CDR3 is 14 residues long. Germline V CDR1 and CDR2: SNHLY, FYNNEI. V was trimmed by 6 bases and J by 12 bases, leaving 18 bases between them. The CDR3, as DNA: TGTGCCAGCAGAGATACAGGAGGACTGCAACCCCTCCACTTT. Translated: CASRDTGGLQPLHF.

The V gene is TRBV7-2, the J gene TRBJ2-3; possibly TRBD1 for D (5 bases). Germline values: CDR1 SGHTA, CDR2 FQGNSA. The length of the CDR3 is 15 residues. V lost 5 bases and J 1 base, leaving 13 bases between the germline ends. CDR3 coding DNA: TGTGCCAGCAGCCCCCAGGGAATTGGCACAGATACGCAGTATTTT. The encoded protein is CASSPQGIGTDTQYF.

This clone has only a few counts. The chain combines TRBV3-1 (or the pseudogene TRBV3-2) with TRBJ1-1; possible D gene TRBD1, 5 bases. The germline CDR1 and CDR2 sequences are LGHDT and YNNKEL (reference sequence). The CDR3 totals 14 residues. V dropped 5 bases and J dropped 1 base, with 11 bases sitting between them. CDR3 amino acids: CASSSFTGNTEAFF. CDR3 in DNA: TGTGCCAGCAGCTCTTTCACAGGGAACACTGAAGCTTTCTTT.

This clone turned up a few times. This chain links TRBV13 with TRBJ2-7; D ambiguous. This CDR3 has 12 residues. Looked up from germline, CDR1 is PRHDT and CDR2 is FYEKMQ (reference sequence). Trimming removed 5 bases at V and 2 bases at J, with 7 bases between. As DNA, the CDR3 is TGTGCCAGCAGCCTATACACCTACGAGCAGTACTTC. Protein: CASSLYTYEQYF.

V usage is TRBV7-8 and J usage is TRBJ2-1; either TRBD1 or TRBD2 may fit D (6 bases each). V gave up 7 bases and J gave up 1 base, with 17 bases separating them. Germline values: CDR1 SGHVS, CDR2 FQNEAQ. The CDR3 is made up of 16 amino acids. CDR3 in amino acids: CASTIRGGRSYNEQFF. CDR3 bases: TGTGCCAGCACCATCAGAGGGGGGCGGTCCTACAATGAGCAGTTCTTC. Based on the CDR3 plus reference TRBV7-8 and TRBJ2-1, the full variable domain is GAGVSQSPRYKVAKRGQDVALRCDPISGHVSLFWYQQALGQGPEFLTYFQNEAQLDKSGLPSDRFFAERPEGSVSTLKIQRTQQEDSAVYLCASTIRGGRSYNEQFFGPGTRLTVL.

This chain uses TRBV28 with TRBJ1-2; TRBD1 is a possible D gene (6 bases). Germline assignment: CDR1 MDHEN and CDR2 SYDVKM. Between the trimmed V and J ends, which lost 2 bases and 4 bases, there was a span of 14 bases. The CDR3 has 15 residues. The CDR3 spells CASSLVAGDPYGYTF. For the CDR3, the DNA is TGTGCCAGCAGTTTAGTGGCAGGGGACCCCTATGGCTACACCTTC.

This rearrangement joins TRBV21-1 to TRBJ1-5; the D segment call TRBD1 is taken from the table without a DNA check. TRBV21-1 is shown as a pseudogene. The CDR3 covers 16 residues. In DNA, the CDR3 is TGTGCCAGCAACTCAGGGCTGCCTCTTGGCAATCAGCCCCAGCATTTT. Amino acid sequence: CASNSGLPLGNQPQHF.

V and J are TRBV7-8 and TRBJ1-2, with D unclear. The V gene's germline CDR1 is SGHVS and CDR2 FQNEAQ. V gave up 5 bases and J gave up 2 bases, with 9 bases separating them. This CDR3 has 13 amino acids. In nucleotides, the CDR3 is TGTGCCAGCAGCCCTGGACCAAACTATGGCTACACCTTC. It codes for CASSPGPNYGYTF.

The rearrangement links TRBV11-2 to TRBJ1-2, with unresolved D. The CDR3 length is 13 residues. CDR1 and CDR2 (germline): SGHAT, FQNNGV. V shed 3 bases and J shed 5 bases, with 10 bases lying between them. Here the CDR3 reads CASSFNGLYGYTF. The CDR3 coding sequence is TGTGCCAGCAGCTTTAACGGCCTTTATGGCTACACCTTC.

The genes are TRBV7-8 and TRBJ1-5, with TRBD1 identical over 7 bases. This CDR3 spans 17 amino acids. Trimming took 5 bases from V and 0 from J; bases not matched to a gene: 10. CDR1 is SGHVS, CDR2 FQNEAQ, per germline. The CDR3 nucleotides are TGTGCCAGCAGCCCACGACCGGGACAGAATAGCAATCAGCCCCAGCATTTT. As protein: CASSPRPGQNSNQPQHF. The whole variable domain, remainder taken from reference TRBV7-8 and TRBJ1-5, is GAGVSQSPRYKVAKRGQDVALRCDPISGHVSLFWYQQALGQGPEFLTYFQNEAQLDKSGLPSDRFFAERPEGSVSTLKIQRTQQEDSAVYLCASSPRPGQNSNQPQHFGDGTRLSIL.

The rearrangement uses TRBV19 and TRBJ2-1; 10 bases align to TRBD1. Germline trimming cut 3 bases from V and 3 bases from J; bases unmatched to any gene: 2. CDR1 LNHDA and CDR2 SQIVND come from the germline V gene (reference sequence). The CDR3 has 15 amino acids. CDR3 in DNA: TGTGCCAGTAGTATGACAGGGGGCAGCTACAATGAGCAGTTCTTC. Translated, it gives CASSMTGGSYNEQFF.

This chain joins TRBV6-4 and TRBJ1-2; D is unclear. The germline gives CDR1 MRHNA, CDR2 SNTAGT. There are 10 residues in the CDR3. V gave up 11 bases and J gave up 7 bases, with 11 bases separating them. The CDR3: CAPRVSGYTF. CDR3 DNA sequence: TGTGCCCCCCGAGTTAGTGGCTACACCTTC.

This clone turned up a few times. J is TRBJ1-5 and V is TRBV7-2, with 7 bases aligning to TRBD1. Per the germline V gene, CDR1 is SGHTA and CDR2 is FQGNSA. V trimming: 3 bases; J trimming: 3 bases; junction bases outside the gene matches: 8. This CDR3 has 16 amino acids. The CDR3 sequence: CASSLGLGQVNQPQHF. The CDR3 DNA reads TGTGCCAGCAGCTTGGGTCTCGGACAGGTCAATCAGCCCCAGCATTTT.

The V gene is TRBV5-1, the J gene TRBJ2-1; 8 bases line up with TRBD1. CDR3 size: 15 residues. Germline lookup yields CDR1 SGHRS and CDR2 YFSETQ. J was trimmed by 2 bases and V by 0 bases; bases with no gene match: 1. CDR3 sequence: CASSLETGAYNEQFF. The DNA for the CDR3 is TGCGCCAGCAGCTTGGAGACAGGGGCCTACAATGAGCAGTTCTTC.

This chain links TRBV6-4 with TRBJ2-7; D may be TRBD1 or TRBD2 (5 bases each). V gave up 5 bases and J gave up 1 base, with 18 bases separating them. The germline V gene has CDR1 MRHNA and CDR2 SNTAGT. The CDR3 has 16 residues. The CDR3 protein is CASSLRGAFLSYEQYF. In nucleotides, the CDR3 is TGTGCCAGCAGTTTAAGAGGGGCTTTTTTGTCCTACGAGCAGTACTTC.

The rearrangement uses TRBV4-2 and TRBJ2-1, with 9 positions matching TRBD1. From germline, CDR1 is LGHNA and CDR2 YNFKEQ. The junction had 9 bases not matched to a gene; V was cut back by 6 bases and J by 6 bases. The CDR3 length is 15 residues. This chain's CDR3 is CASRNRGTGTNEQFF. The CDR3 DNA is TGTGCCAGCAGAAACCGCGGGACAGGGACCAATGAGCAGTTCTTC.

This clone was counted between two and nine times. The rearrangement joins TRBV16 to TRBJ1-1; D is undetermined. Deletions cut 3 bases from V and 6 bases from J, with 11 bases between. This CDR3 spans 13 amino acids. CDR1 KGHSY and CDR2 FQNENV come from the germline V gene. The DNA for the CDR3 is TGTGCCAGCAGCCATGAGCTTACAGCTGAAGCTTTCTTT. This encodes CASSHELTAEAFF. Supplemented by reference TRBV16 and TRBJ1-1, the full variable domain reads GEEVAQTPKHLVRGEGQKAKLYCAPIKGHSYVFWYQQVLKNEFKFLISFQNENVFDETGMPKERFSAKCLPNSPCSLEIQATKLEDSAVYFCASSHELTAEAFFGQGTRLTVV.

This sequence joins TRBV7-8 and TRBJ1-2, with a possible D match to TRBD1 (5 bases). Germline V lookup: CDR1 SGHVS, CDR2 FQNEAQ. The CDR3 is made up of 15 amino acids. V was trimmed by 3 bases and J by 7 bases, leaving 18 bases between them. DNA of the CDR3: TGTGCCAGCAGCTTCGATGCCATGCAGGGAACTGGCTACACCTTC. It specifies CASSFDAMQGTGYTF.

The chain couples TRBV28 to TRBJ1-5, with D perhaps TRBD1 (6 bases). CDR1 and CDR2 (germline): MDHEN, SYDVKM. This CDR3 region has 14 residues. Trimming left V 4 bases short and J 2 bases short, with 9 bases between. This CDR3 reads CASSSGAGNQPQHF. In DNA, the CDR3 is TGTGCCAGCAGTTCAGGGGCAGGCAATCAGCCCCAGCATTTT.

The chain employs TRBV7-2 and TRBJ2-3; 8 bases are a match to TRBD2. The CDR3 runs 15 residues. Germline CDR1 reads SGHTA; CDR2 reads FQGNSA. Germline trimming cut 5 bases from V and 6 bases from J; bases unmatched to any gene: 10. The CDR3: CASSTASGLVDTQYF. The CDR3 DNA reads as TGTGCCAGCAGCACGGCCTCGGGACTAGTTGATACGCAGTATTTT.

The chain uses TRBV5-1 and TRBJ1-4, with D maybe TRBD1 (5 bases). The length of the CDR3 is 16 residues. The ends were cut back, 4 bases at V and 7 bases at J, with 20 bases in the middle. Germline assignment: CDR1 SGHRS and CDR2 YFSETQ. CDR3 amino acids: CASSPRAGVSGEKLFF. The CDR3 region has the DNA TGCGCCAGCAGCCCCCGCGCGGGGGTAAGTGGTGAAAAACTGTTTTTT.